A single sample is the source of the 22 T cell receptor beta chains below, sequenced in a study of cytomegalovirus exposure and HLA in healthy donors. Use of 60 Vbeta and 13 Jbeta primers characterized the PCR. TCRdb keeps only in-frame clones here, not all; method: immunoSEQ multiplex PCR. Of about 180,000 clones in the sample, over 75% were seen once. The sample taken for sequencing was PBMCs. All receptors come from a man between 60 and 75 years old in good health and CMV-seronegative.

In DNA form, the CDR3 reads TGTGCTAGTGGTTCCCCAGCGGGTGCGGGCACTGAAGCTTTCTTT. Amino acids: CASGSPAGAGTEAFF. The rearrangement uses TRBV12-5 and TRBJ1-1; D remains unclear. The V and J ends lost 4 bases and 4 bases respectively, with 16 bases between them. This CDR3 has 15 amino acids. Germline-derived CDR1 and CDR2 are LGHNT and FRNRAP.

V is TRBV5-4 and J is TRBJ1-3, with D possibly TRBD1 on 5 matching bases. The CDR3 runs to 16 residues. Deletions cut 4 bases from V and 0 bases from J, with 14 bases between. The germline gives CDR1 SGHNT, CDR2 YYREEE (reference sequence). The CDR3 reads CASSQEPGFSGNTIYF. The CDR3 DNA follows: TGTGCCAGCAGCCAGGAACCAGGGTTCTCTGGAAACACCATATATTTT.

This chain uses TRBV19 with TRBJ1-5; 8 bases agree with TRBD1. The CDR3 consists of 15 residues. Trimming cost V 3 bases and J 5 bases; bases outside gene matches: 6. Germline V CDR1 and CDR2: LNHDA, SQIVND (reference sequence). The CDR3: CASSIQGAGYQPQHF. The CDR3 bases are TGTGCCAGTAGTATCCAGGGGGCGGGGTATCAGCCCCAGCATTTT.

The chain links TRBV5-4 to TRBJ2-7; 7 bases are a match to TRBD2. The V segment lost 6 bases and the J segment 4 bases; nucleotides outside the gene matches: 7. CDR3 length: 13 amino acids. Germline V gene data show CDR1 as SGHNT and CDR2 as YYREEE (reference sequence). Here the CDR3 reads CASTTRGGYEQYF. In DNA form, the CDR3 reads TGTGCCAGCACCACGAGGGGAGGGTACGAGCAGTACTTC.

The chain carries TRBV5-5 and TRBJ1-4; 8 bases match TRBD1. The CDR3 contains 14 residues. The V gene's germline CDR1 is SGHKS and CDR2 YYEKEE (reference sequence). The V gene end was trimmed by 4 bases and the J gene end by 6 bases; junction bases not matched to a gene: 5. Written as DNA, the CDR3 is TGTGCCAGCAGCCCGCAGACAGGGGATGAAAAACTGTTTTTT. As protein: CASSPQTGDEKLFF.

This clone has just a few counts. V usage is TRBV29-1 and J usage is TRBJ2-7, with D perhaps TRBD2 (5 bases). With 4 bases removed from V and 7 bases from J, the gap between germline ends came to 17 bases. CDR3 size: 13 residues. From germline, CDR1 is SQVTM and CDR2 ANQGSEA. The CDR3 nucleotides read TGCAGCGTTGGGCCTGGGGTACGAGGGGAGCAGTACTTC. As protein: CSVGPGVRGEQYF.

The V and J genes are TRBV15 and TRBJ2-7, with TRBD2 identical over 10 bases. The CDR3 covers 15 residues. V lost 0 bases, J lost 4 bases, and 3 bases stayed unmatched. Germline assignment: CDR1 LNHNV and CDR2 YYDKDF (reference sequence). DNA of the CDR3: TGTGCCACCAGCAGAGATCCTAGCGGGAGATACGAGCAGTACTTC. This codes for CATSRDPSGRYEQYF.

V and J are TRBV6-1 and TRBJ1-5, with 7 bases aligning to TRBD1. Germline V gene data show CDR1 as MNHNS and CDR2 as SASEGT. CDR3 size: 14 residues. J lost 6 bases, V lost 2 bases, and 4 bases had no gene match. The CDR3: CASSERPGGQPQHF. The CDR3 region has the DNA TGTGCCAGCAGTGAACGGCCAGGGGGTCAGCCCCAGCATTTT.

This rearrangement joins TRBV29-1 to TRBJ2-1; 7 bases agree with TRBD1. Germline V gene lookup returns CDR1 SQVTM and CDR2 ANQGSEA. This CDR3 region has 17 residues. The trim removed 6 bases at V and 4 bases at J, leaving 18 bases unmatched. The CDR3 loop reads CSVARDSLGITYNEQFF. DNA of the CDR3: TGCAGCGTAGCTAGGGACAGCCTCGGAATCACATACAATGAGCAGTTCTTC.

Note on this clone: A much larger clone differs by one base, so this may be a read error. The genes are TRBV9 and TRBJ1-5, with 9 bases fitting TRBD1. CDR3 length: 14 residues. Germline V gene data show CDR1 as SGDLS and CDR2 as YYNGEE. The V and J ends lost 4 bases and 2 bases, in that order; junction bases with no gene match: 1. CDR3 residues: CASSRTGGNQPQHF. The CDR3 nucleotides are TGTGCCAGCAGCCGGACAGGGGGCAATCAGCCCCAGCATTTT.

The chain has TRBV28 and TRBJ1-3; no reliable D call. The germline V gene has CDR1 MDHEN and CDR2 SYDVKM. The CDR3 consists of 15 residues. The germline V and J ends were trimmed by 1 base and 0 bases, with 7 bases remaining between them. CDR3 coding DNA: TGTGCCAGCAGTTTATTCGGTGCCTCTGGAAACACCATATATTTT. Translating gives CASSLFGASGNTIYF.

The chain combines TRBV4-3 with TRBJ2-7; possibly TRBD1 for D (5 bases). Germline CDR1 is LGHNA and CDR2 is YSLEER. Trimming cost V 0 bases and J 6 bases, with 15 bases left between them. The CDR3 has 15 residues. CDR3 DNA: TGCGCCAGCAGCCAAGATGCAAGGGGTTGGCTCGAGCAGTACTTC. As protein: CASSQDARGWLEQYF.

The genes are TRBV11-1 and TRBJ2-5, with 13 bases matching TRBD2. The CDR3 has 15 residues. The V and J ends lost 5 bases and 2 bases, in that order; junction bases with no gene match: 2. Germline V gene data show CDR1 as SGHAT and CDR2 as FQDESV (reference sequence). CDR3 protein: CASSRTSGSQETQYF. For the CDR3, the DNA is TGTGCCAGCAGCCGGACTAGCGGGAGTCAAGAGACCCAGTACTTC.

This clone came up a few times. The chain has TRBV18 and TRBJ1-4, with D perhaps TRBD1 (6 bases). Germline V gives CDR1 KGHSH, CDR2 LQKENI. V gave up 0 bases and J gave up 8 bases, with 16 bases separating them. This CDR3 spans 16 amino acids. The CDR3 sequence: CASSPPTGTGGEKLFF. CDR3 DNA: TGTGCCAGCTCACCACCTACAGGGACGGGAGGAGAAAAACTGTTTTTT.

The rearrangement joins TRBV19 to TRBJ2-7; 8 nucleotides match TRBD1. CDR1 is LNHDA and CDR2 is SQIVND in the germline V gene (reference sequence). V was clipped by 4 bases and J by 5 bases; unmatched bases: 7. This CDR3 has 14 residues. The chain's CDR3 is CASSSGQGGDEQYF. The CDR3 bases are TGTGCCAGTAGTAGCGGACAGGGAGGAGACGAGCAGTACTTC.

The gene calls are TRBV27 and TRBJ2-1; D is perhaps TRBD2 (5 bases). CDR1 and CDR2 from the germline V gene are MNHEY and SMNVEV (reference sequence). This CDR3 spans 15 amino acids. The CDR3 nucleotides read TGTGCGGCAGCAATGGCTAGCTCTCTTTACAATGAGCAGTTCTTC. Amino acid sequence: CAAAMASSLYNEQFF.

This sequence joins TRBV27 and TRBJ1-6; 8 nucleotides line up with TRBD1. Trimming took 5 bases from V and 7 from J; bases not matched to a gene: 7. Germline assignment: CDR1 MNHEY and CDR2 SMNVEV (reference sequence). The CDR3 extends over 15 amino acids. Here the CDR3 DNA reads TGTGCCAGCAGTGACAGGACAGGGAAGAATTCACCCCTCCACTTT. Residues: CASSDRTGKNSPLHF.

Comment on this clone: One junction end disagrees with the germline gene, perhaps due to a read error. This chain connects TRBV15 to TRBJ1-2, with TRBD1 as a possible D gene (6 bases). Germline loops: CDR1 LNHNV, CDR2 YYDKDF (reference sequence). The CDR3 totals 13 residues. The CDR3 coding sequence is TGTGCCACCAGCACCCCCGGACAGCGGGGCTACCCCTTC. Protein: CATSTPGQRGYPF.

The CDR3, as DNA: TGTGCCAGCAGTTCGACAGGGCTCTCTGGAAACACCATATATTTT. This translates into CASSSTGLSGNTIYF. This chain joins TRBV6-1 and TRBJ1-3; 7 bases are a match to TRBD1. This CDR3 spans 15 amino acids. Trimming cost V 5 bases and J 0 bases; bases outside gene matches: 4. Germline loops: CDR1 MNHNS, CDR2 SASEGT.

This sequence joins TRBV11-2 and TRBJ2-5; TRBD2 agrees at 16 bases. The ends lost 4 bases at V and 4 bases at J; junction bases unmatched: 3. Germline loops: CDR1 SGHAT, CDR2 FQNNGV. This CDR3 comprises 16 residues. The CDR3 DNA sequence: TGTGCCAGCAGCTCAGGGACTAGCGGGGGGGGAGAGACCCAGTACTTC. This translates into CASSSGTSGGGETQYF. Full variable domain (outside the CDR3, taken from reference TRBV11-2 and TRBJ2-5): EAGVAQSPRYKIIEKRQSVAFWCNPISGHATLYWYQQILGQGPKLLIQFQNNGVVDDSQLPKDRFSAERLKGVDSTLKIQPAKLEDSAVYLCASSSGTSGGGETQYFGPGTRLLVL.

This sequence joins TRBV19 and TRBJ1-6, with 9 bases matching TRBD1. CDR3 size: 15 residues. Trimming at V came to 6 bases and at J to 3 bases, leaving 3 bases not matched to a gene. Germline V gene lookup returns CDR1 LNHDA and CDR2 SQIVND (reference sequence). CDR3 coding DNA: TGTGCCAGTAGACAGGGGGCCGACTATAATTCACCCCTCCACTTT. This gives the protein CASRQGADYNSPLHF. Full variable domain (outside the CDR3, taken from reference TRBV19 and TRBJ1-6): DGGITQSPKYLFRKEGQNVTLSCEQNLNHDAMYWYRQDPGQGLRLIYYSQIVNDFQKGDIAEGYSVSREKKESFPLTVTSAQKNPTAFYLCASRQGADYNSPLHFGNGTRLTVT.

V and J are TRBV5-5 and TRBJ1-2, with D maybe TRBD1 (5 bases). Germline assignment: CDR1 SGHKS and CDR2 YYEKEE (reference sequence). Trimming shortened V by 0 bases and J by 7 bases, and 10 bases separated the two germline ends. The CDR3 loop spans 13 amino acids. The CDR3 nucleotides are TGTGCCAGCAGCTTGGGGCCCCAGGGTGGCTACACCTTC. This translates into CASSLGPQGGYTF.